This T cell receptor (beta chain) is from a study of cytomegalovirus exposure and HLA in healthy donors. Both 60 Vbeta primers and 13 Jbeta primers went into the PCR. Here immunoSEQ multiplex PCR was the method, and the copy in TCRdb shows in-frame clones only, minus some. The specimen's table records about 41,000 clones. There are 16 residues in the CDR3. The germline gives CDR1 SEHNR, CDR2 FQNEAQ (reference sequence). V lost 5 bases, J lost 0 bases, and 7 bases stayed unmatched. The chain combines TRBV7-9 with TRBJ1-3, with TRBD1 identical over 7 bases. Source material: PBMCs. The receptor's source is a man aged 25 to 45 in good health and CMV-seronegative. CDR3 coding DNA: TGTGCCAGCAGCCAGGACAGGATCTTCTCTGGAAACACCATATATTTT. This gives the protein CASSQDRIFSGNTIYF. The full variable domain, its missing parts supplied by reference TRBV7-9 and TRBJ1-3, is DTGVSQNPRHKITKRGQNVTFRCDPISEHNRLYWYRQTLGQGPEFLTYFQNEAQLEKSRLLSDRFSAERPKGSFSTLEIQRTEQGDSAMYLCASSQDRIFSGNTIYFGEGSWLTVV.